The clone carrying this T cell receptor (beta chain) was recorded once. Its antigen is not known. There were likely unrecorded immune exposures, though donors were nominally healthy when sampled. This specimen comes from a study of cytomegalovirus exposure and HLA in healthy donors. Overall study findings and caveats: Under in vitro conditions, three CMV-associated chains were confirmed as specific for CMV antigens. According to an earlier analysis, most TCR beta V segments yielded productive rearrangements about 87% or about 30% of the time.

Germline V gene sequence: CDR1 MNHEY, CDR2 SVGAGI. CDR3 size: 14 residues. The J segment lost 5 bases and the V segment lost 6 bases, leaving 7 bases of the junction unmatched. Vbeta (60) and Jbeta (13) primers were used in the PCR. Authors' data handling: A later analysis counted tens of millions of unique TCR beta chains, about 11 million shared. Data came from immunoSEQ multiplex PCR; TCRdb stores just in-frame clones and leaves some out. V, J and clone size were drawn from that table, and D and trimming were deduced from the DNA. The sample has approximately 130,000 clones, 75% to 85% seen once; the top ten hold under 7%.

The receptor's source is a woman between 40 and 55 years old in good health and CMV-seropositive. The sequenced sample was PBMCs. The chain joins TRBV6-5 to TRBJ1-1, with 9 bases lining up with TRBD1. CDR3 sequence reads: CASRSQGARTEAFF. The DNA for the CDR3 is TGTGCCAGCAGATCACAGGGGGCGCGGACTGAAGCTTTCTTT.